A single sample is the source of the 27 T cell receptor beta chains below, sequenced in a study of blood T cell repertoires in COVID-19. Clones were read by immunoSEQ multiplex PCR, and TCRdb kept only the in-frame ones, dropping some. The sample lists roughly 200,000 clones; approximately 90% were seen once. The sample taken for sequencing was peripheral blood. The receptors were gathered from a woman under 30 who had recovered from COVID-19.

V is TRBV27 and J is TRBJ1-1; TRBD1 is a possible D gene (6 bases). V lost 3 bases and J 1 base, leaving 9 bases between the germline ends. The CDR3 is made up of 14 amino acids. Germline V gene data show CDR1 as MNHEY and CDR2 as SMNVEV (reference sequence). The DNA for the CDR3 is TGTGCCAGCAGTTTTCAGGGGAGGAACACTGAAGCTTTCTTT. Its protein is CASSFQGRNTEAFF.

On this clone: The same CDR3 also results from other DNA sequences found in this sample. The genes are TRBV20-1 and TRBJ2-1, with D possibly matching TRBD2 (6 bases). With 3 bases removed from V and 6 bases from J, the gap between germline ends came to 6 bases. The CDR3 covers 11 residues. Germline V CDR1 and CDR2: DFQATT, SNEGSKA (reference sequence). CDR3 nucleotide sequence: TGCAGTGCTAGTAGCGGCAATGAGCAGTTCTTC. Protein: CSASSGNEQFF.

This clone was picked up one time. V usage is TRBV27 and J usage is TRBJ1-2; D might be TRBD1 (5 bases). This CDR3 comprises 17 residues. The V gene's germline CDR1 is MNHEY and CDR2 SMNVEV (reference sequence). V was shortened by 6 bases and J by 7 bases, with 27 bases between the two germline ends. CDR3 loop: CASSLFGGGYRSSGYTF. CDR3 bases: TGTGCCAGCAGCCTTTTTGGGGGAGGTTATAGAAGTAGTGGCTACACCTTC.

The chain is built from TRBV6-5 and TRBJ1-1; 9 bases match TRBD1. Losses at the gene ends were 6 bases for V and 1 base for J; bases not matched to a gene: 3. This CDR3 spans 14 amino acids. Germline-derived CDR1 and CDR2 are MNHEY and SVGAGI. Here the CDR3 reads CASSQGQGNTEAFF. CDR3 in DNA: TGTGCCAGCAGCCAGGGACAGGGGAACACTGAAGCTTTCTTT.

This clone has only a few counts. V is TRBV2 and J is TRBJ2-1; 10 bases match TRBD2. This CDR3 has 15 residues. The V gene end was trimmed by 8 bases and the J gene end by 7 bases; junction bases not matched to a gene: 11. From germline, CDR1 is SNHLY and CDR2 FYNNEI. CDR3 coding DNA: TGTGCCAGCCCTGCAAGCGGGAGGGCCGCAAATGAGCAGTTCTTC. This encodes CASPASGRAANEQFF.

The chain has TRBV11-3 and TRBJ2-7, with 11 positions matching TRBD1. With 1 base clipped from V and 4 bases from J, the junction kept 3 bases outside the gene matches. The germline V gene encodes CDR1 SGHNT and CDR2 YENEEA. The length of the CDR3 is 15 residues. The CDR3 bases are TGTGCCAGCAGCTTAGGCGGGACAGGGGGTTACGAGCAGTACTTC. It specifies CASSLGGTGGYEQYF.

This sequence joins TRBV5-6 and TRBJ2-7; 7 positions agree with TRBD1. The V gene's germline CDR1 is SGHDT and CDR2 YYEEEE. The CDR3 runs 14 residues. V shed 1 base and J 1 base; nucleotides not matched to a gene: 2. CDR3 residues: CASSLSGQSYEQYF. The DNA of the CDR3 is TGTGCCAGCAGCTTGTCGGGACAGTCCTACGAGCAGTACTTC. Drawing the rest from reference TRBV5-6 and TRBJ2-7, the complete variable domain is DAGVTQSPTHLIKTRGQQVTLRCSPKSGHDTVSWYQQALGQGPQFIFQYYEEEERQRGNFPDRFSGHQFPNYSSELNVNALLLGDSALYLCASSLSGQSYEQYFGPGTRLTVT.

V usage is TRBV9 and J usage is TRBJ1-1; D is undetermined. With 1 base removed from V and 4 bases from J, the gap between germline ends came to 11 bases. The CDR3 length is 14 residues. Germline V lookup: CDR1 SGDLS, CDR2 YYNGEE. CDR3 protein: CASSVNAIGTEAFF. CDR3 DNA sequence: TGTGCCAGCAGCGTAAACGCTATCGGCACTGAAGCTTTCTTT.

The chain's CDR3 is CASMEGLLNTGELFF. CDR3 bases: TGTGCCAGCATGGAGGGACTGCTGAACACCGGGGAGCTGTTTTTT. V gene TRBV27 combines with J gene TRBJ2-2; D possibly corresponds to TRBD2 (6 bases). The CDR3 extends over 15 amino acids. CDR1 and CDR2 (germline): MNHEY, SMNVEV (reference sequence). V shed 7 bases and J shed 1 base, with 13 bases lying between them.

V usage is TRBV19 and J usage is TRBJ1-1, with D possibly TRBD1 on 5 matching bases. The CDR3 contains 15 residues. V was pared by 5 bases and J by 4 bases, with 17 bases between. CDR1 and CDR2 from the germline V gene are LNHDA and SQIVND (reference sequence). The CDR3 coding sequence is TGTGCCAGTAGTGACCCCAGGGCAGTCGTCACTGAAGCTTTCTTT. It translates to CASSDPRAVVTEAFF. Variable domain in full (rest from reference TRBV19 and TRBJ1-1): DGGITQSPKYLFRKEGQNVTLSCEQNLNHDAMYWYRQDPGQGLRLIYYSQIVNDFQKGDIAEGYSVSREKKESFPLTVTSAQKNPTAFYLCASSDPRAVVTEAFFGQGTRLTVV.

The rearrangement uses TRBV7-2 and TRBJ2-3, with 11 bases that match TRBD2. Germline CDR1 and CDR2: SGHTA and FQGNSA. V shed 4 bases and J 5 bases; nucleotides not matched to a gene: 8. The CDR3 sequence is 16 residues long. CDR3 DNA sequence: TGTGCCAGCAGCTCCTTAGCGGGAGGGCCTCTAGATACGCAGTATTTT. As protein: CASSSLAGGPLDTQYF. Full variable domain (rest looked up from reference TRBV7-2 and TRBJ2-3): GAGVSQSPSNKVTEKGKDVELRCDPISGHTALYWYRQSLGQGLEFLIYFQGNSAPDKSGLPSDRFSAERTGGSVSTLTIQRTQQEDSAVYLCASSSLAGGPLDTQYFGPGTRLTVL.

The V gene is TRBV6-5, the J gene TRBJ1-1, with 7 nucleotides matching TRBD1. After removal of 6 bases from V and 5 bases from J, the junction contained 12 bases not matched to a gene. The CDR3 covers 15 residues. CDR1 is MNHEY and CDR2 is SVGAGI in the germline V gene. DNA for the CDR3: TGTGCCAGCAGCTACGTTTGGACAGGAAAAACTGAAGCTTTCTTT. As protein: CASSYVWTGKTEAFF.

The chain employs TRBV4-2 and TRBJ2-3, with TRBD2 matching over 11 bases. This CDR3 is 15 amino acids long. The ends lost 5 bases at V and 6 bases at J; junction bases unmatched: 7. CDR1 and CDR2 (germline): LGHNA, YNFKEQ. The CDR3 protein is CASSLTSGTYDTQYF. For the CDR3, the DNA is TGTGCCAGCAGCTTGACTAGCGGGACGTATGATACGCAGTATTTT.

V usage is TRBV6-5 and J usage is TRBJ1-2; D perhaps matches TRBD1 (5 bases). The germline V and J ends were trimmed by 0 bases and 5 bases, with 10 bases remaining between them. The germline V gene encodes CDR1 MNHEY and CDR2 SVGAGI. The CDR3 has 14 residues. The CDR3 protein is CASSYSRRGYGYTF. The CDR3 DNA sequence: TGTGCCAGCAGTTACTCGCGAAGGGGATATGGCTACACCTTC.

This clone was counted only a few times. This sequence joins TRBV30 and TRBJ1-6; possibly TRBD1 for D (5 bases). Per germline, CDR1 GTSNPN and CDR2 SVGIG (reference sequence). This CDR3 region has 16 residues. V shed 4 bases and J shed 4 bases, with 17 bases lying between them. The CDR3 spells CAWNLRQGRYNSPLHF. For the CDR3, the DNA is TGTGCCTGGAACCTGAGGCAGGGAAGGTATAATTCACCCCTCCACTTT.

This chain connects TRBV7-3 to TRBJ2-2; D perhaps matches TRBD2 (5 bases). This CDR3 has 16 residues. V lost 5 bases and J 2 bases, leaving 15 bases between the germline ends. Germline CDR1 reads SGHTA; CDR2 reads FQGTGA. CDR3 sequence (DNA): TGTGCCAGCAGCCCTCACGGTGGAGGTAACACCGGGGAGCTGTTTTTT. Amino acid sequence: CASSPHGGGNTGELFF.

The chain couples TRBV11-2 to TRBJ1-1; a possible D gene is TRBD1 (6 bases). Trimming took 0 bases from V and 5 from J, leaving 7 bases between them. CDR1 is SGHAT and CDR2 is FQNNGV in the germline V gene. The CDR3 covers 13 residues. For the CDR3, the DNA is TGTGCCAGCAGCTTAGATCAGGGGACTGAAGCTTTCTTT. Translated: CASSLDQGTEAFF. The complete variable domain, with remaining parts taken from reference TRBV11-2 and TRBJ1-1, reads EAGVAQSPRYKIIEKRQSVAFWCNPISGHATLYWYQQILGQGPKLLIQFQNNGVVDDSQLPKDRFSAERLKGVDSTLKIQPAKLEDSAVYLCASSLDQGTEAFFGQGTRLTVV.

This chain joins TRBV7-9 and TRBJ2-7; 9 bases align to TRBD2. CDR3 length: 14 amino acids. J was trimmed by 7 bases and V by 0 bases; bases with no gene match: 4. The V gene's germline CDR1 is SEHNR and CDR2 FQNEAQ (reference sequence). The CDR3 loop reads CASSLASGRSEQYF. CDR3 coding DNA: TGTGCCAGCAGCTTAGCTAGCGGGAGATCGGAGCAGTACTTC.

This chain connects TRBV28 to TRBJ2-1; D may be TRBD2 (7 bases). This CDR3 is 15 amino acids long. Trimming shortened V by 7 bases and J by 2 bases, and 15 bases separated the two germline ends. CDR1 and CDR2 from the germline V gene are MDHEN and SYDVKM. Here the CDR3 reads CASTPSGTPYNEQFF. The CDR3 region has the DNA TGTGCCAGCACACCAAGCGGGACACCCTACAATGAGCAGTTCTTC.

The gene calls are TRBV7-2 and TRBJ2-7; 7 bases align to TRBD2. The CDR3 contains 15 residues. Unmatched junction bases numbered 12, after V lost 4 bases and J lost 6 bases. From germline, CDR1 is SGHTA and CDR2 FQGNSA. The chain's CDR3 is CASSYGREGSPEQYF. The CDR3 nucleotides read TGTGCCAGCAGCTACGGAAGGGAGGGCTCCCCCGAGCAGTACTTC.

V usage is TRBV5-1 and J usage is TRBJ1-5; TRBD1 matches 11 bases. Germline values: CDR1 SGHRS, CDR2 YFSETQ. After removal of 4 bases from V and 5 bases from J, the junction contained 5 bases not matched to a gene. The CDR3 is 15 amino acids. This CDR3 reads CASSPGQGGYQPQHF. CDR3 bases: TGCGCCAGCAGCCCGGGACAGGGGGGGTATCAGCCCCAGCATTTT.

The chain couples TRBV4-1 to TRBJ1-4; D is unclear. Between the trimmed V and J ends, which lost 4 bases and 0 bases, there was a span of 6 bases. CDR1 is MGHRA, CDR2 YSYEKL, per germline. The CDR3 is 14 residues long. CDR3 bases: TGCGCCAGCAGCCCAACTGCAACTAATGAAAAACTGTTTTTT. Residues: CASSPTATNEKLFF.

V is TRBV2 and J is TRBJ2-1, with TRBD2 matching 13 bases. The CDR3 extends over 15 amino acids. V shed 6 bases and J 9 bases; nucleotides not matched to a gene: 8. Germline V lookup: CDR1 SNHLY, CDR2 FYNNEI. The CDR3 coding sequence is TGTGCCAGCAGAATCGGGACTAGCGGGAATCGTGAGCAGTTCTTC. It translates to CASRIGTSGNREQFF.

J is TRBJ2-7 and V is TRBV6-2 or TRBV6-3; 10 bases line up with TRBD1. Trimming took 5 bases from V and 1 from J; bases not matched to a gene: 5. Germline lookup yields CDR1 MNHEY and CDR2 SVGEGT. The CDR3 runs to 15 residues. The CDR3 DNA reads as TGTGCCAGCAGTACTCGGGACAGGGGTTCCTACGAGCAGTACTTC. Its protein product is CASSTRDRGSYEQYF.

The chain recombines TRBV25-1 with TRBJ2-7; tentative D call: TRBD2 (5 bases). V was pared by 3 bases and J by 4 bases, with 13 bases between. The V gene's germline CDR1 is MGHDK and CDR2 SYGVNS. CDR3 length equals 14 residues. CDR3 DNA: TGTGCCAGCAGTGATGTGAGCGGAGCATACGAGCAGTACTTC. Translation: CASSDVSGAYEQYF.

The rearrangement uses TRBV5-4 and TRBJ1-6; D is unresolved. CDR3 length: 15 residues. CDR1 is SGHNT and CDR2 is YYREEE in the germline V gene (reference sequence). V dropped 0 bases and J dropped 10 bases, with 14 bases sitting between them. The CDR3 loop is CASSLGTAPTSPLHF. The DNA of the CDR3 is TGTGCCAGCAGCTTGGGGACTGCCCCAACGTCACCCCTCCACTTT.

The V call is TRBV7-2, the J call TRBJ1-3; 9 bases align to TRBD1. The CDR3 consists of 15 residues. V was clipped by 4 bases and J by 4 bases; unmatched bases: 5. CDR1 SGHTA and CDR2 FQGNSA come from the germline V gene. The DNA for the CDR3 is TGTGCCAGCAGCTCAGCGACAGGGGGAGGAAACACCATATATTTT. Translated: CASSSATGGGNTIYF.